Detailed here is one T cell receptor (beta chain). Its specificity is unknown. These data are taken from a study of T cells in narcolepsy. Study details: Enrolled donors included narcolepsy type 1 or type 2 patients and healthy controls.

In germline, CDR1 is SGDLS, CDR2 YYNGEE. The CDR3 length is 15 residues. V lost 4 bases and J lost 2, with 14 bases in between. Repertoires were generated with immunoSEQ multiplex PCR, while TCRdb's copy carries only in-frame clones and drops some. The data hold around 31,000 clones, with over 80% observed a single time. Study-wide points: Autoreactive HCRT-specific and TRIB2-specific clonotypes were marked in same-patient CSF-versus-blood CD4+ comparisons. In some patient and control memory CD4+ samples, autoreactive clones were absent.

Sequencing used CD45RA- memory CD4+ T cells from PBMCs. The TCR was taken from a human donor with narcolepsy. This chain connects TRBV9 to TRBJ2-3; tentatively, D is TRBD1 (5 bases). The CDR3 region is CASSSGGAATDTQYF. The CDR3 DNA follows: TGTGCCAGCAGCTCGGGTGGGGCAGCCACAGATACGCAGTATTTT.